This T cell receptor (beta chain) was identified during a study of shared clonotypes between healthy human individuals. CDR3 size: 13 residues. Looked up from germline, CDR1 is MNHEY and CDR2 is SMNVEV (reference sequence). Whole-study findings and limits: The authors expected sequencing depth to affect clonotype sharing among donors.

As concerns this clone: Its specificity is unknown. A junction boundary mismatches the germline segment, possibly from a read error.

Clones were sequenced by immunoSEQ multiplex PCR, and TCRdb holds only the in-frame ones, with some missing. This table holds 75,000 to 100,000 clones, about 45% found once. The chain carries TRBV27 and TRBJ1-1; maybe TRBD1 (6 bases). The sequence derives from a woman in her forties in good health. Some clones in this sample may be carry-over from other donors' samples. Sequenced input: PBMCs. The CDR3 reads CASGLGGRAEAFF. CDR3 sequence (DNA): TGTGCCAGCGGTTTAGGGGGACGGGCTGAAGCTTTCTTT.